What follows are 3 T cell receptor beta chains derived from one specimen sequenced in a study of T cell responses to AZD1222 COVID-19 vaccine (dated by TCRdb to about 2021). The time point label of this sample denotes: baseline before first vaccination. Library method: the immunoSEQ multiplex PCR assay. Held by TCRdb, this immuneACCESS table contains in-frame sequences only and omits some clones. Under half of the omission traces to an unresolved V gene where checked; the cause of the rest is unknown. The sample yields about 110,000 clones; roughly 87% were counted once. The leading ten clones occupy about 10% of the sample. Here the sequenced sample was peripheral blood, taken on day 0 of AZD1222 vaccination. The receptors derive from an adult in good health.

The V gene is TRBV7-2, the J gene TRBJ2-7; D unresolved. Per the germline V gene, CDR1 is SGHTA and CDR2 is FQGNSA. With 5 bases removed from V and 2 bases from J, the gap between germline ends came to 19 bases. The CDR3 runs to 16 residues. The DNA of the CDR3 is TGTGCCAGCAGCGGAGATTCGAGTCTGGGGACCTACGAGCAGTACTTC. It specifies CASSGDSSLGTYEQYF. Combining the CDR3 with reference TRBV7-2 and TRBJ2-7 gives the whole variable domain GAGVSQSPSNKVTEKGKDVELRCDPISGHTALYWYRQSLGQGLEFLIYFQGNSAPDKSGLPSDRFSAERTGGSVSTLTIQRTQQEDSAVYLCASSGDSSLGTYEQYFGPGTRLTVT.

The rearrangement joins TRBV27 to TRBJ1-5, with D maybe TRBD1 (5 bases). The V end lost 1 base, the J end lost 2 bases, and 9 bases lay between the germline ends. This CDR3 is 15 amino acids long. Germline values: CDR1 MNHEY, CDR2 SMNVEV (reference sequence). The CDR3 bases are TGTGCCAGCAGTTTATTCGGGGGGGGCAATCAGCCCCAGCATTTT. Residues: CASSLFGGGNQPQHF.

The chain joins TRBV27 to TRBJ1-2, with 9 bases fitting TRBD1. Germline assignment: CDR1 MNHEY and CDR2 SMNVEV (reference sequence). V gave up 5 bases and J gave up 7 bases; unmatched junction bases: 11. The CDR3 covers 15 residues. The DNA of the CDR3 is TGTGCCAGCAGTCGATGGGACAGGGATCCCTCTGGCTACACCTTC. Translation: CASSRWDRDPSGYTF.